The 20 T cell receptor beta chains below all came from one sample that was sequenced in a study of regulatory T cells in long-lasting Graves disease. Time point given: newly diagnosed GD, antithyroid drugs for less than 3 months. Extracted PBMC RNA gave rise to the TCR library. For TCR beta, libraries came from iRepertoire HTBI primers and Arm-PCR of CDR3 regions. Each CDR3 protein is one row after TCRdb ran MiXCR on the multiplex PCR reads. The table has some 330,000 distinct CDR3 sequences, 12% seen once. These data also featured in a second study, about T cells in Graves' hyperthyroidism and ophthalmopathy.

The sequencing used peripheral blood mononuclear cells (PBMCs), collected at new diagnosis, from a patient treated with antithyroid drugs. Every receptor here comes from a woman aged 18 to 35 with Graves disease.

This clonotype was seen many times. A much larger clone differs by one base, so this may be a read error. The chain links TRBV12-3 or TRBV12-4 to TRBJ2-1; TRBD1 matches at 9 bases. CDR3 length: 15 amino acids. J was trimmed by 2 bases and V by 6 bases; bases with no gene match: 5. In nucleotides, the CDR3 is TGTGCCAGCAGACGGACAGGGGACGCCTACAATGAGCAGTTCTTC. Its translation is CASRRTGDAYNEQFF.

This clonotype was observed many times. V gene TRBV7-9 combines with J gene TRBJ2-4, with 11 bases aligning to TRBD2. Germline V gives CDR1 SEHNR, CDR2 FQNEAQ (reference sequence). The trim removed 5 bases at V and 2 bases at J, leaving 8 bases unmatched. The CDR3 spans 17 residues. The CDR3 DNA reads TGTGCCAGCAGCCCCCTGGGACTAGCGGTAACCAAAAACATTCAGTACTTC. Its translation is CASSPLGLAVTKNIQYF.

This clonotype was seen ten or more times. CDR3 nucleotides: TGTGCCAGCAGTTACGACAGGTCTAACTATGGCTACACCTTC. It specifies CASSYDRSNYGYTF. V gene TRBV6-9 combines with J gene TRBJ1-2, with D possibly being TRBD1 (6 bases). Germline CDR1 reads MNHGY; CDR2 reads SVAAGI. The CDR3 sequence is 14 residues long. The germline V and J ends were trimmed by 3 bases and 0 bases, with 8 bases remaining between them.

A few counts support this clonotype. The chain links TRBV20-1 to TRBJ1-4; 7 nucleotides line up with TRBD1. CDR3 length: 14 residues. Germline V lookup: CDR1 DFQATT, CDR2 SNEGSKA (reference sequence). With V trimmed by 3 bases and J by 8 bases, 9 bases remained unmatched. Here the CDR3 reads CSASKGQGEEKLFF. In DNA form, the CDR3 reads TGCAGTGCTAGCAAGGGGCAGGGGGAAGAAAAACTGTTTTTT.

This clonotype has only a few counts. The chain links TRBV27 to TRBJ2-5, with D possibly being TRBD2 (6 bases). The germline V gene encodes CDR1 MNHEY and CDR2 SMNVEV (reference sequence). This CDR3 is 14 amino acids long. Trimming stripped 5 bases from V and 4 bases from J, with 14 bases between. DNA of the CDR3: TGTGCCAGCAGTCTTATCGGCGGGGCAGAGACCCAGTACTTC. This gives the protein CASSLIGGAETQYF.

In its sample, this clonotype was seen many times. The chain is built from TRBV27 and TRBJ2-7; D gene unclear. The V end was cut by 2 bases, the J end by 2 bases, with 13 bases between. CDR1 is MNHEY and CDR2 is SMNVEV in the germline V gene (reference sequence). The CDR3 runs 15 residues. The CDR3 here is CASSLAGLLTYEQYF. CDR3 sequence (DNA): TGTGCCAGCAGTTTAGCAGGTTTATTAACCTACGAGCAGTACTTC.

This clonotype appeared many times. DNA for the CDR3: TGTGCCAGCAGTTACTCTACTCGACTGAACACTGAAGCTTTCTTT. Protein: CASSYSTRLNTEAFF. The chain carries TRBV6-5 and TRBJ1-1; D is undetermined. CDR1 MNHEY and CDR2 SVGAGI come from the germline V gene. The CDR3 loop spans 15 amino acids. The V gene lost 0 bases and the J gene lost 0 bases, with 8 bases spanning the gap.

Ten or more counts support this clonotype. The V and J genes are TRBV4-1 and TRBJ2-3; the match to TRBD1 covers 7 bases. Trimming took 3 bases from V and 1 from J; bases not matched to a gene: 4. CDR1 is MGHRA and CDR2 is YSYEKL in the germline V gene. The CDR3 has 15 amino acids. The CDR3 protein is CASSHQDRGTDTQYF. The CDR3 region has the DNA TGCGCCAGCAGCCACCAAGACAGGGGCACAGATACGCAGTATTTT.

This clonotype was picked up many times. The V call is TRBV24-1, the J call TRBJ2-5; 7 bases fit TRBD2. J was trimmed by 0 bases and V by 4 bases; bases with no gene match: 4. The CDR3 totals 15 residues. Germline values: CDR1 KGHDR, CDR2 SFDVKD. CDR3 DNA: TGTGCCACCAGTGAGACTAGCAGACACCAAGAGACCCAGTACTTC. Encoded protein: CATSETSRHQETQYF.

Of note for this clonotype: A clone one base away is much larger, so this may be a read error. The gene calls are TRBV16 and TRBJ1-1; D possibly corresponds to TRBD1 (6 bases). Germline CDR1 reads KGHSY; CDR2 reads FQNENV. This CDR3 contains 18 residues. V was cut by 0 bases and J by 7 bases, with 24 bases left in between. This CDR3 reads CASSQSLGQGLLPGEAFF. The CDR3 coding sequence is TGTGCCAGCAGCCAATCGTTAGGCCAGGGGCTCCTCCCCGGTGAAGCTTTCTTT.

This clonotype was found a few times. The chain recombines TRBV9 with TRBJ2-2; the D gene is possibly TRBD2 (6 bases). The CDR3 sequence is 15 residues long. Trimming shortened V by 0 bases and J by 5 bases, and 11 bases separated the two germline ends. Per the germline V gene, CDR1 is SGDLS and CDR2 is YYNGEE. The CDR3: CASSVVSGLTGELFF. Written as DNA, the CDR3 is TGTGCCAGCAGCGTAGTTAGCGGCCTAACCGGGGAGCTGTTTTTT.

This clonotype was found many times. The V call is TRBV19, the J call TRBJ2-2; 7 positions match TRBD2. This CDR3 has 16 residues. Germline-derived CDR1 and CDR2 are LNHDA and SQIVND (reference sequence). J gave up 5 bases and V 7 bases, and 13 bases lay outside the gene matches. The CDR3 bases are TGTGCCAGTACCCCCCCGCTAGCGGCAAAGACCGGGGAGCTGTTTTTT. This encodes CASTPPLAAKTGELFF.

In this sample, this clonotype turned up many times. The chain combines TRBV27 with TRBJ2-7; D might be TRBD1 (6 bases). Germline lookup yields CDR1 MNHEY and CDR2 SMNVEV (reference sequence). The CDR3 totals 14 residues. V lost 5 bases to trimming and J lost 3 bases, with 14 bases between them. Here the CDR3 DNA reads TGTGCCAGCAGTAACCAAGGACAGTACTACGAGCAGTACTTC. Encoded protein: CASSNQGQYYEQYF.

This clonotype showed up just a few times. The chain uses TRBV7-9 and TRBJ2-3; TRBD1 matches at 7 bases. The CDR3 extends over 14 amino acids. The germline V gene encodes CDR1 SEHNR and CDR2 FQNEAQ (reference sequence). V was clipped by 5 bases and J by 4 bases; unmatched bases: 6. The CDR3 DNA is TGTGCCAGCAGCGTCCGACAGGGACCAGATACGCAGTATTTT. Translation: CASSVRQGPDTQYF.

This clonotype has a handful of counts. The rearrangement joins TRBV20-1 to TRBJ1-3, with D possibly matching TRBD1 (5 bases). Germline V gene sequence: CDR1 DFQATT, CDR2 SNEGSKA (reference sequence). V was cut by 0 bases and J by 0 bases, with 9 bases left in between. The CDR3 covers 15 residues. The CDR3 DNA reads TGCAGTGCTAGAGACTCGACAGCCTCTGGAAACACCATATATTTT. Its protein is CSARDSTASGNTIYF.

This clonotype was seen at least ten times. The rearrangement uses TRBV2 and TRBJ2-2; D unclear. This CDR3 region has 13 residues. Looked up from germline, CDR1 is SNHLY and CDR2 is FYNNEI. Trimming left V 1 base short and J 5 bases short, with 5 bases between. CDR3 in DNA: TGTGCCAGCAGTGAAGTAGTGACCGGGGAGCTGTTTTTT. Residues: CASSEVVTGELFF.

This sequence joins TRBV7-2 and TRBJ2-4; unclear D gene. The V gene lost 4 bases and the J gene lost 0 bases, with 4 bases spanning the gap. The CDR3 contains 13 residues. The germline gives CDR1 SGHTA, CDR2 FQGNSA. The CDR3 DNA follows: TGTGCCAGCAGCTCCCTAGCCAAAAACATTCAGTACTTC. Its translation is CASSSLAKNIQYF.

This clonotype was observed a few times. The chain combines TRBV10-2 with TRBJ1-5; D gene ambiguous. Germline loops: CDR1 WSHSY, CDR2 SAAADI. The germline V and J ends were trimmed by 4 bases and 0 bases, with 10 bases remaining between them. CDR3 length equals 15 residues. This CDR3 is CASSGAGRSNQPQHF. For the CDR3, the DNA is TGCGCCAGCAGTGGGGCGGGCCGTAGCAATCAGCCCCAGCATTTT.

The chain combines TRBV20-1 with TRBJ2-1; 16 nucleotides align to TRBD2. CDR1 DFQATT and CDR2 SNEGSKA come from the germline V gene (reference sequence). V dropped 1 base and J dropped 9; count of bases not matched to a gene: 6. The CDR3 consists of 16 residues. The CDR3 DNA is TGCAGTGCTAGAGCCTTTGGGACTAGCGGGGGGGGTGAGCAGTTCTTC. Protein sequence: CSARAFGTSGGGEQFF.

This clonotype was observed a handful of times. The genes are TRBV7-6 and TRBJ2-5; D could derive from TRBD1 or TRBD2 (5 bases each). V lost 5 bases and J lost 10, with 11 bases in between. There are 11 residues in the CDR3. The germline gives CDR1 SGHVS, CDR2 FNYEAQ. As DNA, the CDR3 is TGTGCCAGCAGCCCCGGGGCCCTCCAGTACTTC. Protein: CASSPGALQYF.